Included here is one T cell receptor (beta chain) sequence, with context. Its antigen is not yet known. The junction differs from germline at one of its ends, possibly a read error. These data come from a study of tumor and adjacent non-tumor tissue in lung cancer (dated by TCRdb to between 2018 and 2020). Context from the whole study: Of the cohort, about 11 patients had adenocarcinoma, 2 had squamous cell carcinoma and 1 had small cell lung cancer. For each patient, one tumor sample and one normal lung sample were taken, giving approximately 30 paired specimens that underwent TCRbeta CDR3 sequencing. Ages among the roughly 15 patients ranged from roughly 31 to 85 years, there were some 10 men and 5 women, and disease was at TNM stage I to III. In total, sequencing yielded 125,075,908 productive TCRbeta reads, which works out to an average of about 3.9 million reads per sample. The study compared bulk TCRbeta repertoires between lung tumor tissue and matched distant non-tumor lung tissue from about 14 lung cancer patients. The paper as a whole reports these results and caveats: TCR diversity was significantly higher in younger patients, and higher tumor TCR diversity was associated with shorter overall and disease-free survival. The cohort had only roughly 16 patients, and the authors noted that larger samples and more detailed clinical data are needed. Significantly higher TCR diversity (inverse Simpson) was observed in tumor tissue than in normal lung tissue (approximately 440 vs 150, P = 0.0075, Mann-Whitney U test). Because peripheral blood was not sequenced, the blood TCRbeta repertoires of the lung cancer patients in the study went unexamined. The methods do not name the sequencing platform or mention unique molecular identifiers. The top 100 clones made up a significantly larger cumulative share of the repertoire in normal lung than in tumor tissue.

The CDR3 holds 14 amino acids from the cysteine to the phenylalanine. Here the CDR3 DNA is all that survives: 42 bases in frame from base 1. Looking up the germline V gene yields CDR1 SGHNT and CDR2 YENEEA. Bulk unsorted tissue served as the source for RNA extraction, and RNA quality was assessed using a NanoDrop ND-1000 and an Agilent 2100. The donors were newly diagnosed lung cancer patients admitted for thoracic surgery in China from August to November 2014 who had not received prior chemotherapy. Patients who had received previous radiotherapy or chemotherapy, or who had another concurrent cancer, were excluded from the study. Pieces of surgical tissue measuring about 1-2.1 cm3 were kept in RNAlater solution and held at -80 degrees C until needed. Library construction relied on multiplex PCR. These reads were obtained on an Illumina HiSeq 2500. TCRbeta libraries were constructed through three rounds of nested PCR with primers (Table S4) according to protocols adapted from ARM-PCR. PCR products of 200-500 bp were gel-excised and purified with the QIAquick gel extraction kit before sequencing. The study's processing was this. Trimmomatic was used to clean the reads, FLASH merged the cleaned reads into complete CDR3 sequences, and MiTCR assigned the sequences to V(D)J germline segments. VDJtools was used to compute clonal diversity as the inverse Simpson's index. Productive reads were defined as in-frame sequences without a premature stop codon. Through fastp at Q25 and MiXCR, TCRdb rebuilt clones from the public reads, retaining in-frame beta chains. Rows are unified per CDR3 protein, each entry keeping the most common DNA and genes. It is TCRdb's table, rather than the study itself, that gives the V and J calls and clone size. The sample table records approximately 86,000 distinct CDR3 sequences; 72% of these occur just once. The leading ten clones occupy around 9.5% of the sample.

Material: lung tumor tissue. This sequence originates from a woman aged 35 to 49 with non-small cell lung cancer. The sequence is built from TRBV11-3 and TRBJ1-1; the D gene cannot be resolved reliably. The CDR3 loop reads CESSHLSLTTEALF. Here is the DNA: TGTGAGAGCAGCCACTTATCCCTGACCACTGAAGCTCTCTTT.